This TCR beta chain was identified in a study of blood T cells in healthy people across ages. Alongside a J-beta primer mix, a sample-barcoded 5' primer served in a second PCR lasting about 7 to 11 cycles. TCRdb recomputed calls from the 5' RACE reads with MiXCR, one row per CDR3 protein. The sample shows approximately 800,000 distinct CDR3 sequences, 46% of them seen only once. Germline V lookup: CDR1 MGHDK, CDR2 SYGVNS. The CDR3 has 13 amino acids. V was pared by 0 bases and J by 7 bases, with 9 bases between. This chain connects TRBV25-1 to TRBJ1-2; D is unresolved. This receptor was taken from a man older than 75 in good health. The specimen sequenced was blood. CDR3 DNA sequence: TGTGCCAGCAGTGAATATGGAGGCTTTGGCTACACCTTC. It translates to CASSEYGGFGYTF.